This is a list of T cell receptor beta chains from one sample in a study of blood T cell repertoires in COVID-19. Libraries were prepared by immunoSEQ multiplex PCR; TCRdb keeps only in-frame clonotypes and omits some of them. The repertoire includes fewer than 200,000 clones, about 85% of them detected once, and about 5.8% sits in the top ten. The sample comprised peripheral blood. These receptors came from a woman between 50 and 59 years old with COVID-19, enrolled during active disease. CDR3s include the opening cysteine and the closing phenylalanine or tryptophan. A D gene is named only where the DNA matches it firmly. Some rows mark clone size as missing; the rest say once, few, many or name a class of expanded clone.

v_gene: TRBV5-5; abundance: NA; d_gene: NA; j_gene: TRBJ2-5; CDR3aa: CASSTWGDGKVETQYF; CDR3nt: TGTGCCAGCAGCACTTGGGGGGATGGCAAGGTGGAGACCCAGTACTTC
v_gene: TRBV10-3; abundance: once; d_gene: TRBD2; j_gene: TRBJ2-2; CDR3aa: CAIRPGLAGGNTGELFF; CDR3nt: TGTGCCATCAGGCCGGGACTAGCGGGGGGGAACACCGGGGAGCTGTTTTTT
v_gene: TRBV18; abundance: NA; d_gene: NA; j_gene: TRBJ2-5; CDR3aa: CASSPPGAETQYF; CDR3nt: TGTGCCAGCTCACCACCAGGGGCAGAGACCCAGTACTTC
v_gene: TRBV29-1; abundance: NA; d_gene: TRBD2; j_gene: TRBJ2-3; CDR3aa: CSVEASGGADTQYF; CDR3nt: TGCAGCGTTGAAGCTAGCGGGGGGGCTGATACGCAGTATTTT
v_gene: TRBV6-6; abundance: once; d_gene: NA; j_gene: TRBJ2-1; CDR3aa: CASSLAGAGNEQFF; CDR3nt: TGTGCCAGCAGTTTAGCAGGCGCGGGGAATGAGCAGTTCTTC
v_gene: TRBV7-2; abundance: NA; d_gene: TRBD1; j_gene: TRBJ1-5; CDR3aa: CASSEKQGVGGNQPQHF; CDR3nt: TGTGCCAGCAGCGAAAAACAGGGGGTTGGAGGCAATCAGCCCCAGCATTTT
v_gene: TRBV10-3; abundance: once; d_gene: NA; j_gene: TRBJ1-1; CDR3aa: CAISETGTWEAFF; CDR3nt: TGTGCCATCAGTGAGACGGGTACGTGGGAAGCTTTCTTT
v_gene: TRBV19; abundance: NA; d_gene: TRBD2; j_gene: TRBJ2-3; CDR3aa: CASSVTSGGLALGQYF; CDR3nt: TGTGCCAGTAGTGTAACCAGCGGGGGGCTCGCTTTGGGGCAGTATTTT
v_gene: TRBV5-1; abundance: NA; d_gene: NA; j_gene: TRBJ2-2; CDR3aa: CASSGTSNTGELFF; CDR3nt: TGCGCCAGCAGCGGGACTTCAAACACCGGGGAGCTGTTTTTT
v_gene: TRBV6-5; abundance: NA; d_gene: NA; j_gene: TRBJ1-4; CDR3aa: CASNRDREKLFF; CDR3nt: TGTGCCAGTAACAGGGATCGTGAAAAACTGTTTTTT
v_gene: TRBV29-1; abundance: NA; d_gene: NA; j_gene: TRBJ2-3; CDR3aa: CSVLTGTGAADTQYF; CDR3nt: TGCAGCGTTTTGACTGGGACGGGAGCAGCAGATACGCAGTATTTT
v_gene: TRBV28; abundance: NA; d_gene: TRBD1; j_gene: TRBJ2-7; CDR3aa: CASSFTDRVDEQYF; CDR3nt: TGTGCCAGCAGTTTCACAGACAGGGTAGACGAGCAGTACTTC
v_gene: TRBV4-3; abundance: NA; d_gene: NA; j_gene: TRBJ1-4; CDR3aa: CASSRGGNEKLFF; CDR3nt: TGCGCCAGCAGCCGGGGGGGAAATGAAAAACTGTTTTTT
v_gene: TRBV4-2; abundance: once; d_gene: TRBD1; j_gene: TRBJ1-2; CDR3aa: CASSGEAGGIGYGYTF; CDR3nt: TGTGCCAGCAGCGGGGAGGCAGGGGGCATAGGCTATGGCTACACCTTC
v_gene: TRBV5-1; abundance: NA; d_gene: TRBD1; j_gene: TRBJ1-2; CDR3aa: CASSPPTGTGGAPNYGYTF; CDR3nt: TGCGCCAGCAGCCCCCCTACGGGGACAGGGGGCGCTCCTAACTATGGCTACACCTTC
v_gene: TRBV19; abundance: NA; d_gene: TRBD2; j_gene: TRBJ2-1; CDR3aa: CASSISGTSGGPYHNEQFF; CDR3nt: TGTGCCAGTAGTATCTCGGGGACTAGCGGGGGGCCCTACCACAATGAGCAGTTCTTC
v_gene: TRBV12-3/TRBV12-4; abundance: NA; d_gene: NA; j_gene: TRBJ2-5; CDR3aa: CASSLYREETQYF; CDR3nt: TGTGCCAGCAGTTTATACAGGGAAGAGACCCAGTACTTC
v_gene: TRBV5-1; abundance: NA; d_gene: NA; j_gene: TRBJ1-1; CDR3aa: CASSLFQGRTEAFF; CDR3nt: TGCGCCAGCAGCTTGTTCCAGGGGCGCACTGAAGCTTTCTTT
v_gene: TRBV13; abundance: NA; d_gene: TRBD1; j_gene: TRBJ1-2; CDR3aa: CASSSGQGVGGYTF; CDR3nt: TGTGCCAGCAGCTCAGGACAGGGCGTTGGTGGCTACACCTTC
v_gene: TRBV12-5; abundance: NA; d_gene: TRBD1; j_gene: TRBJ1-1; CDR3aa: CASGSWDRYSNTEAFF; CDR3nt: TGTGCTAGTGGTTCGTGGGACAGGTACTCGAACACTGAAGCTTTCTTT
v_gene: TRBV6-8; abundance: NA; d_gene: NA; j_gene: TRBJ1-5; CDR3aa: CASSYSARGDNQPQHF; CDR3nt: TGTGCCAGCAGTTACTCTGCCCGGGGGGACAATCAGCCCCAGCATTTT
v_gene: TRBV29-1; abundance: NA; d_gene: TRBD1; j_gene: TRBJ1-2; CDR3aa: CSVGDSIYGYTF; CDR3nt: TGCAGCGTCGGGGACAGCATCTATGGCTACACCTTC
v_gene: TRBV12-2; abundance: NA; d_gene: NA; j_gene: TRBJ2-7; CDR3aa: CASRLALTSGRSYEQYF; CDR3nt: TGTGCAAGTCGCTTAGCCTTGACTAGCGGGCGTTCCTACGAGCAGTACTTC
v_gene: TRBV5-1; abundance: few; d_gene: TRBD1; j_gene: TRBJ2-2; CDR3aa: CASSLGQGADGELFF; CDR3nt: TGCGCCAGCAGCCTGGGACAGGGGGCAGACGGGGAGCTGTTTTTT
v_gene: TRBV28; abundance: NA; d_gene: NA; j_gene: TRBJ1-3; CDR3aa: CASSLQGIVGNTIYF; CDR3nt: TGTGCCAGCAGTTTACAGGGGATCGTTGGAAACACCATATATTTT
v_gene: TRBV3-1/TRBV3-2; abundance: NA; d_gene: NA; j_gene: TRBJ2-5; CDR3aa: CASSQGVGAGRETQYF; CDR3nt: TGTGCCAGCAGCCAAGGTGTAGGGGCCGGGAGAGAGACCCAGTACTTC
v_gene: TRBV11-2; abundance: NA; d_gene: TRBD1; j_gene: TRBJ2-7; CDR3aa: CASSPPGQGARYEQYF; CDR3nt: TGTGCCAGCAGCCCTCCGGGACAGGGGGCCCGCTACGAGCAGTACTTC
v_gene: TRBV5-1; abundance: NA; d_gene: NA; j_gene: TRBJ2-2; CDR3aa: CASSSGGGDTGELFF; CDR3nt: TGCGCCAGCAGCTCAGGAGGGGGGGACACCGGGGAGCTGTTTTTT
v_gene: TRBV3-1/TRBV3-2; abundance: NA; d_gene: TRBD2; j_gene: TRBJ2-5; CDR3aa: CASSQVTSGGPIQETQYF; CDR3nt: TGTGCCAGCAGCCAAGTTACTAGCGGGGGGCCGATCCAAGAGACCCAGTACTTC
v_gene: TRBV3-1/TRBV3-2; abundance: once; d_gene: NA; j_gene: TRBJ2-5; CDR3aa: CASSLHRDGEETQYF; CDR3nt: TGTGCCAGCAGCCTCCATCGAGACGGGGAAGAGACCCAGTACTTC
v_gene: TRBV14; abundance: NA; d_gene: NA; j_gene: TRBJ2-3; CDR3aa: CASSPRGVTSTDTQYF; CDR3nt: TGTGCCAGCAGCCCGCGCGGCGTTACTAGCACAGATACGCAGTATTTT
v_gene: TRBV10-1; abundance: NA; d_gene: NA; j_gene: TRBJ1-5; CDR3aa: CASSETGIYQPQHF; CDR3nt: TGCGCCAGCAGTGAGACAGGGATCTACCAGCCCCAGCATTTT
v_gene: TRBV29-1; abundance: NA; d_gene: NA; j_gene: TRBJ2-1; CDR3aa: CSSEDSERLEQFF; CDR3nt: TGCAGCTCGGAGGACTCCGAAAGGTTGGAGCAGTTCTTC
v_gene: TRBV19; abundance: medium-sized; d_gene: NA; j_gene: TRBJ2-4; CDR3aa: CASSPWGWSDIQYF; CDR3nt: TGTGCCAGTAGTCCTTGGGGCTGGAGTGACATTCAGTACTTC
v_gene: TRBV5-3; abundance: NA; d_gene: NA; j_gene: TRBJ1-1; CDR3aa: CARSFLGLPEAFF; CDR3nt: TGTGCCAGAAGCTTTCTCGGTCTCCCTGAAGCTTTCTTT